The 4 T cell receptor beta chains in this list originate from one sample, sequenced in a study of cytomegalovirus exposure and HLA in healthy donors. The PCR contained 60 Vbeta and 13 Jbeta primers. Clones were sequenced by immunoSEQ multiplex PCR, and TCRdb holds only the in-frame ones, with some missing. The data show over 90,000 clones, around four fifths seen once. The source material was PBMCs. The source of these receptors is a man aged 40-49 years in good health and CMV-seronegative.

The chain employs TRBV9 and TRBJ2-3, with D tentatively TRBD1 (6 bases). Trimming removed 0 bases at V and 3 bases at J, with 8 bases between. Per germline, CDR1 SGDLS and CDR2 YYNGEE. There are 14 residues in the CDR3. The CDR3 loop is CASSVGDITDTQYF. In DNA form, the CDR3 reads TGTGCCAGCAGCGTAGGGGACATTACAGATACGCAGTATTTT.

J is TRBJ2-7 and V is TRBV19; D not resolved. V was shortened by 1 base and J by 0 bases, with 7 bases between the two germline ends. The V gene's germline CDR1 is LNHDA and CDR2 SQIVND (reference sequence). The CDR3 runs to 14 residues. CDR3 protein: CASSIAQFSYEQYF. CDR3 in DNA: TGTGCCAGTAGTATAGCCCAGTTCTCCTACGAGCAGTACTTC.

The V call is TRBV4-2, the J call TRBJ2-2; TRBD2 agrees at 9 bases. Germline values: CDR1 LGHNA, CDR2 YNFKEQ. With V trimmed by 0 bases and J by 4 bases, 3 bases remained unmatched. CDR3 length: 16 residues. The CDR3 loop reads CASSQDASGVTGELFF. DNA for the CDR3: TGTGCCAGCAGCCAAGATGCTAGCGGGGTCACCGGGGAGCTGTTTTTT.

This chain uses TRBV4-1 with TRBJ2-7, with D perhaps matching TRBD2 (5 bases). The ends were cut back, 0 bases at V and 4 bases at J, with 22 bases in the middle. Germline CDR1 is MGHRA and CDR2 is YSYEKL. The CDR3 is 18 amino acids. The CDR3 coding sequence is TGCGCCAGCAGCCAAGATAGGTTGCGGGCAGGAGAATGGTACGAGCAGTACTTC. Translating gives CASSQDRLRAGEWYEQYF.